A selection of T cell receptor beta chains follows, all from one sample in a study of low-dose radiotherapy and immunotherapy resistance in tumors. TCRdb re-called the reads with MiXCR, one entry per CDR3 protein. The profile shows 35,000 to 50,000 distinct CDR3 sequences, roughly 30% of them singletons. The starting material was PBMCs, obtained before treatment. All receptors derive from a male donor with gallbladder cancer. CDR3s leave out the opening cysteine and the closing phenylalanine or tryptophan.

CDR3	V	J
ASTAAGTFHSGANVLT	TRBV28	TRBJ2-6
SVDPLETLNTGELF	TRBV29-1	TRBJ2-2
ASSRYQETQY	TRBV19	TRBJ2-5
SVRQALNIQY	TRBV29-1	TRBJ2-4
ASSQYGEASYEQY	TRBV25-1	TRBJ2-7
ASSNRQSLNEKLF	TRBV28	TRBJ1-4
ASSQQTGIGEAF	TRBV4-1	TRBJ1-1
ASSSSRDREHEQY	TRBV5-6	TRBJ2-7
SPITSGGYNEQF	TRBV20-1	TRBJ2-1
SVEILAGGETQY	TRBV29-1	TRBJ2-5
ATKDLRDEKLF	TRBV28	TRBJ1-4
ASSPSPSNSPLH	TRBV7-9	TRBJ1-6
SAPGGRGRHLDTQY	TRBV20-1	TRBJ2-3
ASSPGGGLGYGYT	TRBV7-2	TRBJ1-2
ASSPETTRTGTVKYNEQF	TRBV5-6	TRBJ2-1
ASSFQGFNEQY	TRBV5-1	TRBJ2-7
ASSQDGWTRDTGELF	TRBV14	TRBJ2-2
ASSRGALGIGELF	TRBV28	TRBJ2-2
ASSAVGTHADTQY	TRBV9	TRBJ2-3
ASSPGQLSPYEQY	TRBV5-1	.
ASSPLAGPYNEQF	TRBV7-3	TRBJ2-1
ASSRGQGADGELF	TRBV28	TRBJ2-2
ASTAPKGRNTGELF	TRBV25-1	TRBJ2-2
AISESLVWRNPTDTQY	TRBV10-3	TRBJ2-3
ASAKTSGRGEQF	TRBV2	TRBJ2-1
ASRRTGRTNTEAF	TRBV12-3/TRBV12-4	TRBJ1-1
ASSRVTPGEQY	TRBV28	TRBJ2-7
ATSEGDGNTIY	TRBV2	TRBJ1-3
ASSPRGQSTDTQY	TRBV18	TRBJ2-3
ASSLDGASPLH	TRBV5-1	TRBJ1-6
ATSRFSGSETQY	TRBV15	TRBJ2-5
SVEDQGQGSNTQY	TRBV29-1	TRBJ2-3
SVMGDGTENFNYGYT	TRBV29-1	TRBJ1-2
ASSLSPSGGGGTQY	TRBV11-2	TRBJ2-3
SAGQGSDKNIQY	TRBV20-1	TRBJ2-4
ASTPNRVSATEAF	TRBV7-9	TRBJ1-1
ASSPENTGGENGYT	TRBV7-2	TRBJ1-2
ASSFPYSRNEQF	TRBV5-6	TRBJ2-1
ATESGYEQY	TRBV2	TRBJ2-7
ASSLQGWSGAF	TRBV27	TRBJ1-1
ASSLGGGYTEAF	TRBV7-2	TRBJ1-1
ASSGSGGSNTGELF	TRBV2	TRBJ2-2
ASSLQGQGAYEQY	TRBV3-1	TRBJ2-7
ASSLVVGLDSYEQY	TRBV7-2	TRBJ2-7
ASSLGLAIGNEQF	TRBV7-9	TRBJ2-1
ASSGRGSGNTIY	TRBV28	TRBJ1-3
ASTNQTSMYLCALRDRVTYEQY	TRBV5-1	TRBJ2-7
ASSETGQGSAG	TRBV2	TRBJ2-3
ASSRGTTKETQY	TRBV4-1	TRBJ2-5
ASTHGSGIREQF	TRBV27	TRBJ2-1
AISADRRLFSQF	TRBV10-3	TRBJ2-1
ASSLGGVGGYT	TRBV11-2	TRBJ1-2
ASSVAQLAGGEQF	TRBV9	TRBJ2-1
ASSGLGNTGELF	TRBV6-4	TRBJ2-2
ASSLGPGELF	TRBV11-2	TRBJ2-2
ASSSGLGGETQY	TRBV18	TRBJ2-5